The sample holds a few counts of the clone carrying this T cell receptor (beta chain). Sequenced by immunoSEQ multiplex PCR; TCRdb stores in-frame clones only, minus some. The sample carries approximately 2.3 million clones, approximately 93% recorded once. The data belong to a study of shared clonotypes between healthy human individuals. Trimming removed 6 bases at V and 1 base at J, with 12 bases between. Germline V lookup: CDR1 LNHDA, CDR2 SQIVND (reference sequence). The CDR3 covers 14 residues. CD4+ cells underwent separation, giving CD45RA+ naive and CD45RA-negative memory subsets. The sequencing sample was made of naive CD4+ T cells from PBMCs. Subset meaning: CD45RA+ positively selected. The source of this sequence is a young man in good health. Some clones in this sample may be carry-over from other donors' samples. The V gene is TRBV19, the J gene TRBJ1-1, with D unclear. Here the CDR3 reads CASRSPGSNTEAFF. The CDR3 coding sequence is TGTGCCAGTAGATCCCCGGGATCGAACACTGAAGCTTTCTTT. Drawing the rest from reference TRBV19 and TRBJ1-1, the complete variable domain is DGGITQSPKYLFRKEGQNVTLSCEQNLNHDAMYWYRQDPGQGLRLIYYSQIVNDFQKGDIAEGYSVSREKKESFPLTVTSAQKNPTAFYLCASRSPGSNTEAFFGQGTRLTVV.